Presented here are 31 T cell receptor beta chains from one specimen sequenced in a study of sequential checkpoint blockade in melanoma. TCRdb's copy holds only in-frame clones and misses some; the assay was immunoSEQ multiplex PCR. The repertoire holds fewer than 40,000 clones, with 88% as singletons. Treatment: randomized to nivolumab then ipilimumab (arm A) or the reverse (arm B). The sequencing used CD8+ T cells sorted from blood (inferred from file names), collected from a patient given nivolumab and ipilimumab in sequence. The receptors shown here come from a human donor with melanoma.

The rearrangement joins TRBV29-1 to TRBJ2-7; D not certain. Deletions cut 3 bases from V and 4 bases from J, with 7 bases between. The CDR3 has 11 amino acids. Germline lookup yields CDR1 SQVTM and CDR2 ANQGSEA. The CDR3 sequence is CSVDAAYEQYF. CDR3 nucleotides: TGCAGCGTTGATGCGGCGTACGAGCAGTACTTC.

The chain employs TRBV5-4 and TRBJ2-7; D is possibly TRBD1 (5 bases). This CDR3 contains 14 residues. The germline V and J ends were trimmed by 2 bases and 0 bases, with 9 bases remaining between them. CDR1 SGHNT and CDR2 YYREEE come from the germline V gene (reference sequence). CDR3 in DNA: TGTGCCAGCAGCTTATGGGGCAGCTCCTACGAGCAGTACGTC. Encoded protein: CASSLWGSSYEQYV.

Only one count was recorded for this clone. The rearrangement links TRBV5-1 to TRBJ2-1, with TRBD2 matching over 10 bases. V was clipped by 4 bases and J by 2 bases; unmatched bases: 3. This CDR3 comprises 15 residues. Looked up from germline, CDR1 is SGHRS and CDR2 is YFSETQ. The CDR3 protein is CASSPGLAAYNEQFF. CDR3 sequence (DNA): TGCGCCAGCAGCCCCGGACTAGCGGCCTACAATGAGCAGTTCTTC. The full variable domain, with the rest looked up from reference TRBV5-1 and TRBJ2-1, is KAGVTQTPRYLIKTRGQQVTLSCSPISGHRSVSWYQQTPGQGLQFLFEYFSETQRNKGNFPGRFSGRQFSNSRSEMNVSTLELGDSALYLCASSPGLAAYNEQFFGPGTRLTVL.

CDR3 coding DNA: TGTGCCAGTAGACCACAGGGAATGGGGTATGGCTACACCTTC. It specifies CASRPQGMGYGYTF. The rearrangement uses TRBV19 and TRBJ1-2; tentatively, D is TRBD1 (6 bases). There are 14 residues in the CDR3. With 6 bases removed from V and 5 bases from J, the gap between germline ends came to 16 bases. Germline V gene lookup returns CDR1 LNHDA and CDR2 SQIVND (reference sequence).

The rearrangement uses TRBV4-1 and TRBJ2-1, with D maybe TRBD2 (5 bases). Trimming pared 0 bases from V and 8 bases from J, leaving 17 bases between. The germline CDR1 and CDR2 sequences are MGHRA and YSYEKL. The CDR3 consists of 16 residues. The CDR3 loop is CASSQDFSWTGDEQFF. The CDR3 bases are TGCGCCAGCAGCCAAGACTTCTCCTGGACTGGCGATGAGCAGTTCTTC.

The chain uses TRBV7-8 and TRBJ2-5; D is possibly TRBD2 (5 bases). The germline CDR1 and CDR2 sequences are SGHVS and FQNEAQ. Between the trimmed V and J ends, which lost 1 base and 0 bases, there was a span of 12 bases. The CDR3 is 16 residues long. For the CDR3, the DNA is TGTGCCAGCAGCTTAGATGGTCGGGGTGACCAAGAGACCCAGTACTTC. It translates to CASSLDGRGDQETQYF. Drawing the rest from reference TRBV7-8 and TRBJ2-5, the complete variable domain is GAGVSQSPRYKVAKRGQDVALRCDPISGHVSLFWYQQALGQGPEFLTYFQNEAQLDKSGLPSDRFFAERPEGSVSTLKIQRTQQEDSAVYLCASSLDGRGDQETQYFGPGTRLLVL.

This chain links TRBV27 with TRBJ2-1; TRBD2 matches at 8 bases. This CDR3 has 13 residues. V was pared by 5 bases and J by 9 bases, with 6 bases of the junction left unmatched. Germline CDR1 MNHEY, CDR2 SMNVEV (reference sequence). CDR3 coding DNA: TGTGCCAGCAGTAGCGGGAGTGTGGTTGAGCAGTTCTTC. Amino acids: CASSSGSVVEQFF.

The rearrangement joins TRBV11-2 to TRBJ2-7; 10 positions agree with TRBD1. In germline, CDR1 is SGHAT, CDR2 FQNNGV. The CDR3 is made up of 14 amino acids. V gave up 5 bases and J gave up 1 base; unmatched junction bases: 2. The CDR3 region has the DNA TGTGCCAGCAGCCGGACAGGGGGGTCCTACGAGCAGTACGTC. It codes for CASSRTGGSYEQYV.

V is TRBV7-3 and J is TRBJ2-1; 7 positions agree with TRBD2. Germline assignment: CDR1 SGHTA and CDR2 FQGTGA. The CDR3 consists of 14 residues. V shed 1 base, J shed 7 bases, and the junction held 4 bases outside the gene matches. The DNA for the CDR3 is TGTGCCAGCAGCTTAAGCTTGGGGGGGAATGAGCAGTTCTTC. As protein: CASSLSLGGNEQFF.

The gene calls are TRBV5-1 and TRBJ2-2; 10 nucleotides agree with TRBD2. V lost 4 bases, J lost 4 bases, and 4 bases stayed unmatched. The germline CDR1 and CDR2 sequences are SGHRS and YFSETQ. There are 15 residues in the CDR3. For the CDR3, the DNA is TGCGCCAGCAGCAAGGGGACTAGCGCCACCGGGGAGCTGTTTTTT. It specifies CASSKGTSATGELFF.

The sample holds one count of this clone. This chain connects TRBV4-2 to TRBJ2-7; 9 bases are shared with TRBD1. The CDR3 runs 14 residues. Germline-derived CDR1 and CDR2 are LGHNA and YNFKEQ. The V and J ends lost 5 bases and 5 bases, in that order; junction bases with no gene match: 7. CDR3 protein: CASSTRDRVDEQYF. CDR3 in DNA: TGTGCCAGCAGCACCCGGGACAGGGTGGACGAGCAGTACTTC.

This clone was recorded a few times. The chain links TRBV19 to TRBJ1-3; D call uncertain. Germline V CDR1 and CDR2: LNHDA, SQIVND (reference sequence). Deletions cut 3 bases from V and 0 bases from J, with 9 bases between. The CDR3 length is 15 residues. This chain's CDR3 is CASSMAGNSGNTIYF. CDR3 sequence (DNA): TGTGCCAGTAGTATGGCGGGAAACTCTGGAAACACCATATATTTT.

This sequence joins TRBV6-5 and TRBJ1-2; 7 bases are a match to TRBD1. Germline V lookup: CDR1 MNHEY, CDR2 SVGAGI. CDR3 length: 15 amino acids. The V gene end was trimmed by 2 bases and the J gene end by 6 bases; junction bases not matched to a gene: 9. CDR3 DNA: TGTGCCAGCAGTTACGAAGGGGGCTGGAACAATGGCTACACCTTC. Translation gives CASSYEGGWNNGYTF.

This chain uses TRBV27 with TRBJ2-7, with 9 bases identical to TRBD2. J gave up 6 bases and V 5 bases, and 11 bases lay outside the gene matches. Germline assignment: CDR1 MNHEY and CDR2 SMNVEV (reference sequence). The CDR3 sequence is 15 residues long. The chain's CDR3 is CASSIFGGRASEQYF. The CDR3 region has the DNA TGTGCCAGCAGTATCTTCGGCGGGAGGGCCTCCGAGCAGTACTTC.

This clone has only a few counts. The junction departs from the called germline gene at one end, perhaps through a read error. The chain links TRBV19 to TRBJ1-5; 8 positions agree with TRBD1. This CDR3 has 12 amino acids. Germline V lookup: CDR1 LNHDA, CDR2 SQIVND (reference sequence). The CDR3 loop is CAGRQGSQPQHF. The CDR3 DNA reads as TGTGCCGGTAGACAGGGGAGTCAGCCCCAGCATTTT.

V is TRBV28 and J is TRBJ2-3; 12 positions match TRBD2. The germline CDR1 and CDR2 sequences are MDHEN and SYDVKM. CDR3 length equals 16 residues. The junction had 7 bases not matched to a gene; V was cut back by 5 bases and J by 4 bases. CDR3 bases: TGTGCCAGCAGTCCCCGGACTAGCGGGATCCCAGATACGCAGTATTTT. Its protein product is CASSPRTSGIPDTQYF.

J is TRBJ2-5 and V is TRBV6-1; 10 bases match TRBD2. Germline V CDR1 and CDR2: MNHNS, SASEGT. The CDR3 totals 15 residues. J was trimmed by 5 bases and V by 6 bases; bases with no gene match: 9. The CDR3 coding sequence is TGTGCCAGCAGGGTTCTAGCGGGAGACGAGGAGACCCAGTACTTC. Translated: CASRVLAGDEETQYF.

The V and J genes are TRBV10-2 and TRBJ2-7; 12 bases map to TRBD2. V trimming: 7 bases; J trimming: 2 bases; junction bases outside the gene matches: 3. This CDR3 region has 14 residues. Looked up from germline, CDR1 is WSHSY and CDR2 is SAAADI. The CDR3 DNA sequence: TGCGCCAGCAAGACTAGCGGGGGAGCCTACGAGCAGTACGTC. This sequence encodes CASKTSGGAYEQYV.

In this sample, this clone turned up once. The V gene is TRBV27, the J gene TRBJ1-4; the match to TRBD1 covers 7 bases. V lost 5 bases to trimming and J lost 8 bases; unmatched junction nucleotides: 8. Germline V CDR1 and CDR2: MNHEY, SMNVEV (reference sequence). The length of the CDR3 is 14 residues. Written as DNA, the CDR3 is TGTGCCAGCAGTCCAACAGGGGTTCGGGAAAAACTGTTTTTT. Translated, it gives CASSPTGVREKLFF.

This chain joins TRBV29-1 and TRBJ2-1; TRBD2 matches 12 bases. Germline loops: CDR1 SQVTM, CDR2 ANQGSEA. The length of the CDR3 is 14 residues. V was clipped by 4 bases and J by 7 bases; unmatched bases: 5. CDR3 nucleotide sequence: TGCAGCGTTGGACTAGCGGGAGCTGGGAATGAGCAGTTCTTC. Protein: CSVGLAGAGNEQFF.

The V gene is TRBV18, the J gene TRBJ2-1; 10 bases match TRBD2. V shed 2 bases and J 0 bases; nucleotides not matched to a gene: 1. CDR3 length equals 16 residues. Germline V lookup: CDR1 KGHSH, CDR2 LQKENI. CDR3 bases: TGTGCCAGCTCACCATCTAGCGGGAGCTCCTACAATGAGCAGTTCTTC. Protein: CASSPSSGSSYNEQFF. Together with reference TRBV18 and TRBJ2-1, the CDR3 gives the full variable domain: NAGVMQNPRHLVRRRGQEARLRCSPMKGHSHVYWYRQLPEEGLKFMVYLQKENIIDESGMPKERFSAEFPKEGPSILRIQQVVRGDSAAYFCASSPSSGSSYNEQFFGPGTRLTVL.

This rearrangement joins TRBV11-2 to TRBJ2-1; 9 nucleotides agree with TRBD2. The CDR3 contains 15 residues. Per germline, CDR1 SGHAT and CDR2 FQNNGV. J was trimmed by 7 bases and V by 5 bases; bases with no gene match: 9. CDR3 loop: CASSPGASGKNEQFF. CDR3 sequence (DNA): TGTGCCAGCAGCCCGGGGGCTAGCGGGAAAAATGAGCAGTTCTTC. The full variable domain, completed using reference TRBV11-2 and TRBJ2-1, is EAGVAQSPRYKIIEKRQSVAFWCNPISGHATLYWYQQILGQGPKLLIQFQNNGVVDDSQLPKDRFSAERLKGVDSTLKIQPAKLEDSAVYLCASSPGASGKNEQFFGPGTRLTVL.

The chain uses TRBV5-3 and TRBJ2-7; D is possibly TRBD1 (6 bases). TRBV5-3 is assigned to the ORF class and has an uncertain function. Trimming stripped 4 bases from V and 0 bases from J, with 14 bases between. The CDR3 sequence is 15 residues long. The CDR3 sequence: CARSRWTASSYEQYV. The CDR3 DNA reads TGTGCCAGAAGCCGGTGGACAGCCAGCTCCTACGAGCAGTACGTC.

V gene TRBV7-8 combines with J gene TRBJ2-1, with TRBD2 as a possible D gene (6 bases). There are 14 residues in the CDR3. Trimming took 8 bases from V and 3 from J, leaving 14 bases between them. CDR1 SGHVS and CDR2 FQNEAQ come from the germline V gene. CDR3 protein: CASARGGNYNEQFF. Here the CDR3 DNA reads TGTGCCAGCGCTCGAGGCGGGAACTACAATGAGCAGTTCTTC.

The gene calls are TRBV6-1 and TRBJ2-7, with TRBD2 matching over 7 bases. The CDR3 runs 12 residues. J gave up 3 bases and V 11 bases, and 7 bases lay outside the gene matches. CDR1 MNHNS and CDR2 SASEGT come from the germline V gene. The CDR3 reads CACRDYYYEQYF. The CDR3, as DNA: TGTGCCTGCCGGGACTACTACTACGAGCAGTACTTC.

The chain combines TRBV18 with TRBJ2-3, with TRBD1 identical over 7 bases. The CDR3 totals 14 residues. The germline CDR1 and CDR2 sequences are KGHSH and LQKENI. Trimming removed 2 bases from V and 2 bases from J; junction bases left unmatched: 1. The CDR3 sequence is CASSPTGDTDTQYF. In DNA form, the CDR3 reads TGTGCCAGCTCACCAACAGGGGACACAGATACGCAGTATTTT.

The V and J genes are TRBV27 and TRBJ2-7; D gene uncertain. The V and J ends lost 3 bases and 0 bases respectively, with 6 bases between them. The CDR3 is 13 amino acids. Germline loops: CDR1 MNHEY, CDR2 SMNVEV (reference sequence). Written as DNA, the CDR3 is TGTGCCAGCAGTTTGGCAAGCTCCTACGAGCAGTACTTC. This gives the protein CASSLASSYEQYF.

This chain joins TRBV28 and TRBJ2-1, with D perhaps matching TRBD2 (5 bases). Between the trimmed V and J ends, which lost 6 bases and 5 bases, there was a span of 17 bases. The CDR3 runs to 15 residues. CDR1 is MDHEN and CDR2 is SYDVKM in the germline V gene. The CDR3 spells CASRAGAYNHNEQFF. CDR3 sequence (DNA): TGTGCCAGCAGGGCGGGTGCGTACAACCACAATGAGCAGTTCTTC.

The V call is TRBV27, the J call TRBJ1-4; D gene ambiguous. The V end was cut by 4 bases, the J end by 0 bases, with 15 bases between. The CDR3 is 17 residues long. Germline V gives CDR1 MNHEY, CDR2 SMNVEV (reference sequence). The CDR3 nucleotides read TGTGCCAGCAGTTCGGTGGTACCCCCTGCAACTAATGAAAAACTGTTTTTT. This encodes CASSSVVPPATNEKLFF. Complete variable domain (other parts from reference TRBV27 and TRBJ1-4): EAQVTQNPRYLITVTGKKLTVTCSQNMNHEYMSWYRQDPGLGLRQIYYSMNVEVTDKGDVPEGYKVSRKEKRNFPLILESPSPNQTSLYFCASSSVVPPATNEKLFFGSGTQLSVL.

The chain uses TRBV6-5 and TRBJ1-5; 8 positions agree with TRBD1. The CDR3 totals 15 residues. Germline CDR1 MNHEY, CDR2 SVGAGI. J lost 4 bases, V lost 6 bases, and 8 bases had no gene match. The CDR3 nucleotides are TGTGCCAGCAGCCTTGGACAGGGAGGGAATCAGCCCCAGCATTTT. Translation: CASSLGQGGNQPQHF.

The rearrangement links TRBV19 to TRBJ1-1; 9 bases are shared with TRBD1. The CDR3 sequence is 15 residues long. J gave up 5 bases and V 3 bases, and 7 bases lay outside the gene matches. Germline V CDR1 and CDR2: LNHDA, SQIVND (reference sequence). CDR3 region: CASSIATGGWTEAFF. The CDR3 bases are TGTGCCAGTAGTATTGCAACAGGGGGCTGGACTGAAGCTTTCTTT. Looking up the rest from reference TRBV19 and TRBJ1-1 gives the full variable domain: DGGITQSPKYLFRKEGQNVTLSCEQNLNHDAMYWYRQDPGQGLRLIYYSQIVNDFQKGDIAEGYSVSREKKESFPLTVTSAQKNPTAFYLCASSIATGGWTEAFFGQGTRLTVV.